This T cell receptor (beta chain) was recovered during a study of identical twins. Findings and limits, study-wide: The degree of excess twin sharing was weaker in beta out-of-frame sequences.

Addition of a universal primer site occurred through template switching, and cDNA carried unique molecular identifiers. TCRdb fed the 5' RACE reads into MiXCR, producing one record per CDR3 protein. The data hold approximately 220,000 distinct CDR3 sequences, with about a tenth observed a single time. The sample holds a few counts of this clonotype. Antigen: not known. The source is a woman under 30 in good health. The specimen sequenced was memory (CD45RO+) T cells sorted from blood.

The CDR3, as DNA: TGTGCCAGCTCCCAGCGGGAGTTCAATGAGCAGTTCTTC. Protein product: CASSQREFNEQFF. The V call is TRBV18, the J call TRBJ2-1, with 8 positions matching TRBD2. The V and J ends lost 6 bases and 6 bases, in that order; junction bases with no gene match: 4. This CDR3 comprises 13 residues. The germline V gene encodes CDR1 KGHSH and CDR2 LQKENI.